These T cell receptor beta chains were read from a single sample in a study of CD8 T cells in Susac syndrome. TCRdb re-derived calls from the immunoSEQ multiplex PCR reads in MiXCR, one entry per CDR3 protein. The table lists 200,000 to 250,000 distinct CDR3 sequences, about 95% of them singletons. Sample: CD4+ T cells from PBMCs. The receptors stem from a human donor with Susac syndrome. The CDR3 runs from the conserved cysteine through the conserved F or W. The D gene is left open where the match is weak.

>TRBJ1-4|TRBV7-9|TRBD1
CASSLEGQVDEKLFF
TGTGCCAGCAGCTTAGAGGGACAGGTGGATGAAAAACTGTTTTTT
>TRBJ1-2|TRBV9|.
CASSVGAGKIAF
TGTGCCAGCAGCGTAGGGGCGGGGAAGATTGCCTTC
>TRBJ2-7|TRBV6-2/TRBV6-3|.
CASSQDFEQYF
TGTGCCAGCAGTCAGGACTTCGAGCAGTACTTC
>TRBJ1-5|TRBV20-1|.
CSARGQGIGNQPQHF
TGCAGTGCTAGAGGGCAGGGTATCGGCAATCAGCCCCAGCATTTT
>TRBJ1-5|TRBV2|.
CASTDGRQARPQHF
TGTGCCAGCACCGACGGACGCCAGGCGAGGCCCCAGCATTTT
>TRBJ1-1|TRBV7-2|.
CASSWVGANLNTEAFF
TGTGCCAGCAGCTGGGTAGGGGCTAACCTGAACACTGAAGCTTTCTTT
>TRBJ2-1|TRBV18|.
CASSPTIRGPNEQFF
TGTGCCAGCTCACCCACGATCCGGGGCCCCAATGAGCAGTTCTTC
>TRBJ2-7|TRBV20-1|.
CSARNTGFNEQYF
TGCAGTGCTAGGAATACGGGTTTCAACGAGCAGTACTTC
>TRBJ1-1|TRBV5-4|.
CASSLRSGTLNTEAFF
TGTGCCAGCAGCTTGAGGAGTGGGACATTGAACACTGAAGCTTTCTTT
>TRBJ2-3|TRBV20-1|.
CSATEPGPLGDTQYF
TGCAGTGCGACCGAACCCGGGCCCTTGGGAGATACGCAGTATTTT
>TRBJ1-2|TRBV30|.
CAWSVGRLGIGYTF
TGTGCCTGGAGTGTTGGTCGATTGGGGATCGGCTACACCTTC
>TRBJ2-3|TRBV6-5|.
CASSYVGDTQYF
TGTGCCAGCAGTTACGTCGGAGATACGCAGTATTTT
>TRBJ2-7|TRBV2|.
CASSRRLEGDEQYF
TGTGCCAGCAGTCGGCGGCTGGAGGGGGACGAGCAGTACTTC
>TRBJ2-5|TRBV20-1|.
CSARGDSAQETQYF
TGCAGTGCTAGAGGTGACAGCGCTCAAGAGACCCAGTACTTC
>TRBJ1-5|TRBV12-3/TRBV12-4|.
CASSLNSNQPQHF
TGTGCCAGCAGTTTGAATAGCAATCAGCCCCAGCATTTT
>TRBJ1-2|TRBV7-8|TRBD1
CASRTTGDFSGYTF
TGTGCCAGCAGGACTACAGGGGATTTTAGTGGCTACACCTTC
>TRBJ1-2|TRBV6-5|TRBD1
CASSTGGMDYGYTF
TGTGCCAGCAGCACAGGGGGCATGGACTATGGCTACACCTTC
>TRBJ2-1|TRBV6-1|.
CASSESRNNEQFF
TGTGCCAGCAGTGAATCTAGAAACAATGAGCAGTTCTTC
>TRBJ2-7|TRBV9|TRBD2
CASSDQTGTSGGHKVF
TGTGCCAGCAGCGACCAGACAGGGACTAGCGGGGGGCACAAGGTCTTC
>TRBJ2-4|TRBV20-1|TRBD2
CSAERGGFKNIQYF
TGCAGTGCAGAGCGGGGGGGATTCAAAAACATTCAGTACTTC
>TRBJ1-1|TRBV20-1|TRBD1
CSAMKGTAEAFF
TGCAGTGCTATGAAGGGGACAGCTGAAGCTTTCTTT
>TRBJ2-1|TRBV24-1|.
CATSANNGGDNEQFF
TGTGCCACCAGTGCGAACAACGGGGGCGACAATGAGCAGTTCTTC
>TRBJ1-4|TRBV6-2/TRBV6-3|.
CASSQTNEKLFF
TGTGCCAGCAGTCAAACTAATGAAAAACTGTTTTTT
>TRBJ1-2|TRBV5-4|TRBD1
CASSLSGTGIYGYTF
TGTGCCAGCAGCCTGTCCGGGACAGGGATTTATGGCTACACCTTC